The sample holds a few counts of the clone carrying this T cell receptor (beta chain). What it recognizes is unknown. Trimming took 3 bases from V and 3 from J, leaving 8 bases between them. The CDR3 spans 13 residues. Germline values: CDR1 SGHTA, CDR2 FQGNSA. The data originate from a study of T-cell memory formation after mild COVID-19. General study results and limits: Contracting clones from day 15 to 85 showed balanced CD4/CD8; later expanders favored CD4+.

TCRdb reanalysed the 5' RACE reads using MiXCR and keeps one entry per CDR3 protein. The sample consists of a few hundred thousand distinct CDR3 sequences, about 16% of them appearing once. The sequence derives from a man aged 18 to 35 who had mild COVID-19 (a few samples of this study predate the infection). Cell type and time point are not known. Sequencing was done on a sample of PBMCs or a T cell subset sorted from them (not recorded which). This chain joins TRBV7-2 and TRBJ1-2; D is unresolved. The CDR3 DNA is TGTGCCAGCAGCTTCAACGCGGACTATGGCTACACCTTC. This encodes CASSFNADYGYTF.